The TCR beta chain under discussion was sequenced for a study of CD8 T cells in ankylosing spondylitis. Broader study findings: It appeared that ankylosing spondylitis blood was characterized by a TCR beta motif of several highly homologous variants.

In TCRdb, the 5' RACE reads were re-called with MiXCR into one record per CDR3 protein. The sample holds roughly 470,000 distinct CDR3 sequences, 26% seen once. This clonotype was found a few times. Its antigen is undetermined. Source material: blood, either unsorted or a sorted T cell fraction (not recorded which). The sequence derives from a male donor with ankylosing spondylitis.

The CDR3 DNA reads TGCAGTGCTAGGGCCAGGCGGACCACGGGAGATACGCAGTATTTT. Translating it yields CSARARRTTGDTQYF. The J gene is TRBJ2-3, the V gene TRBV20-1; D is unresolved. The CDR3 has 15 amino acids. CDR1 and CDR2 from the germline V gene are DFQATT and SNEGSKA (reference sequence). V was pared by 3 bases and J by 5 bases, with 18 bases between.